Detailed here is one T cell receptor beta chain. Its antigen remains unknown. This sample was taken from a study of cytomegalovirus exposure and HLA in healthy donors. Findings of the study overall: A list of 164 TCR beta chains associated with cytomegalovirus was given.

CDR1 is SGHNT, CDR2 YYREEE, per germline (reference sequence). Deletions cut 2 bases from V and 1 base from J, with 13 bases between. The CDR3 sequence is 15 residues long. The assay was immunoSEQ multiplex PCR, and TCRdb's table has in-frame clones only and misses some. The sample has some 100,000 clones, around 85% seen once; the top ten hold about 4.4%. The chain combines TRBV5-4 with TRBJ2-7, with D perhaps TRBD1 (6 bases). Sequencing was performed on PBMCs. The receptor was derived from a man younger than 30 in good health and CMV-seropositive. The CDR3, as DNA: TGTGCCAGCAGCTTTGGGACACTTAGATCCTACGAGCAGTACTTC. Its translation is CASSFGTLRSYEQYF.